The 19 T cell receptor beta chains below all came from one sample that was sequenced in a study of T cells after yellow fever vaccination. TCRdb reprocessed the 5' RACE reads with MiXCR, giving one entry per CDR3 protein. The sample carries about 550,000 distinct CDR3 sequences, about 19% recorded once. The source material was PBMCs, sampled 15 days after the yellow fever booster vaccination. Every receptor here comes from a man aged 25 to 40 who received the YFV17D yellow fever vaccine.

This clonotype showed up just a few times. The chain links TRBV4-2 to TRBJ2-4, with no clear D. The CDR3 has 15 residues. V lost 1 base and J lost 0, with 7 bases in between. From germline, CDR1 is LGHNA and CDR2 YNFKEQ. CDR3 sequence reads: CASSQGMLAKNIQYF. Here the CDR3 DNA reads TGTGCCAGCAGCCAAGGGATGCTAGCCAAAAACATTCAGTACTTC.

This clonotype was seen only a few times. V usage is TRBV2 and J usage is TRBJ2-3; a weak D match, TRBD1 (5 bases). V lost 6 bases and J lost 2, with 9 bases in between. CDR3 length: 13 residues. The germline gives CDR1 SNHLY, CDR2 FYNNEI. CDR3 bases: TGTGCCAGCAGGACAGATAACACAGATACGCAGTATTTT. It specifies CASRTDNTDTQYF.

Only one count was recorded for this clonotype. The chain recombines TRBV5-4 with TRBJ2-2, with D perhaps matching TRBD1 (5 bases). The germline V and J ends were trimmed by 3 bases and 6 bases, with 15 bases remaining between them. This CDR3 region has 15 residues. Germline-derived CDR1 and CDR2 are SGHNT and YYREEE (reference sequence). The CDR3, as DNA: TGTGCCAGCAGCTCGCGGCAGGGTCTGCCCGGGGAGCTGTTTTTT. This gives the protein CASSSRQGLPGELFF.

This chain uses TRBV10-3 with TRBJ2-7; 8 nucleotides align to TRBD1. Germline CDR1 ENHRY, CDR2 SYGVKD. This CDR3 has 15 residues. The V segment lost 6 bases and the J segment 3 bases; nucleotides outside the gene matches: 10. The CDR3 loop reads CAISGDRRYHYEQYF. The CDR3 DNA reads as TGTGCCATCAGCGGGGACAGGCGATACCACTACGAGCAGTACTTC.

This clonotype was seen only a few times. V is TRBV20-1 and J is TRBJ1-5; D is uncertain. V lost 3 bases to trimming and J lost 6 bases, with 9 bases between them. This CDR3 comprises 12 residues. In germline, CDR1 is DFQATT, CDR2 SNEGSKA (reference sequence). The CDR3 DNA reads as TGCAGTGCTAGTATTAGAGGTCAGCCCCAGCATTTT. Protein sequence: CSASIRGQPQHF.

This chain links TRBV7-3 with TRBJ2-5; the D gene is possibly TRBD2 (6 bases). The ends were cut back, 6 bases at V and 3 bases at J, with 17 bases in the middle. The CDR3 sequence is 15 residues long. Germline V CDR1 and CDR2: SGHTA, FQGTGA. The CDR3 reads CASSYGWTGEETQYF. The CDR3, as DNA: TGTGCCAGCAGTTACGGTTGGACGGGGGAAGAGACCCAGTACTTC.

The J gene is TRBJ2-3, the V gene TRBV27; 9 bases match TRBD2. The ends lost 10 bases at V and 4 bases at J; junction bases unmatched: 9. Germline V CDR1 and CDR2: MNHEY, SMNVEV (reference sequence). The CDR3 covers 14 residues. The CDR3 DNA reads TGTGCCACCCGGCCAGGCGGGAGGGCAGATACGCAGTATTTT. Amino acids: CATRPGGRADTQYF.

In this sample, this clonotype turned up a few times. V and J are TRBV6-6 and TRBJ2-7, with D possibly matching TRBD1 (5 bases). The V gene's germline CDR1 is MNHNY and CDR2 SVGAGI (reference sequence). V lost 5 bases and J 7 bases, leaving 9 bases between the germline ends. The CDR3 consists of 11 residues. CDR3 DNA: TGTGCCAGCAGTCCCAGGACAGAGCAGTACTTC. Amino acids: CASSPRTEQYF.

The rearrangement links TRBV20-1 to TRBJ2-5; no clear D. Germline V gene sequence: CDR1 DFQATT, CDR2 SNEGSKA (reference sequence). Trimming removed 4 bases from V and 3 bases from J, with 15 bases in between. The CDR3 is made up of 14 amino acids. The CDR3 nucleotides are TGCAGTGCTATGAAAGTAGCTCGTAAAGAGACCCAGTACTTC. Protein sequence: CSAMKVARKETQYF.

This clonotype was detected only a few times. The rearrangement joins TRBV27 to TRBJ2-7; D uncertain. Between the trimmed V and J ends, which lost 3 bases and 5 bases, there was a span of 5 bases. Germline CDR1 is MNHEY and CDR2 is SMNVEV (reference sequence). The CDR3 is 11 amino acids. For the CDR3, the DNA is TGTGCCAGCAGTTTTAACCACGAGCAGTACTTC. Protein product: CASSFNHEQYF.

The chain joins TRBV28 to TRBJ1-4; 7 positions agree with TRBD1. V gave up 7 bases and J gave up 7 bases; unmatched junction bases: 6. Germline loops: CDR1 MDHEN, CDR2 SYDVKM. The CDR3 runs 13 residues. As DNA, the CDR3 is TGTGCCAGCACTAAGGGGGCGGGTGAAAAACTGTTTTTT. It is translated as CASTKGAGEKLFF.

The chain employs TRBV29-1 and TRBJ2-7, with TRBD1 as a possible D gene (6 bases). The CDR3 is made up of 12 amino acids. Germline V gene sequence: CDR1 SQVTM, CDR2 ANQGSEA. V lost 6 bases, J lost 7 bases, and 16 bases lay in between. The CDR3 DNA reads TGCAGCGTCCGGGACACCCAGTGGGAGCAGTACTTC. It encodes CSVRDTQWEQYF.

This clonotype was counted only a few times. The gene calls are TRBV27 and TRBJ2-7; TRBD1 agrees at 8 bases. CDR3 length: 15 residues. Trimming at V came to 3 bases and at J to 5 bases, leaving 9 bases not matched to a gene. Germline V gives CDR1 MNHEY, CDR2 SMNVEV (reference sequence). The chain's CDR3 is CASSFWQGARHEQYF. CDR3 in DNA: TGTGCCAGCAGTTTCTGGCAGGGGGCGCGCCACGAGCAGTACTTC.

The chain carries TRBV27 and TRBJ2-1; perhaps TRBD1 as D (6 bases). The CDR3 consists of 13 residues. Germline V gives CDR1 MNHEY, CDR2 SMNVEV (reference sequence). The germline V and J ends were trimmed by 4 bases and 9 bases, with 13 bases remaining between them. This CDR3 reads CASSYGGPSEQFF. The CDR3, as DNA: TGTGCCAGCAGTTATGGGGGCCCCTCTGAGCAGTTCTTC.

This clonotype was counted a few times. The chain is built from TRBV7-2 and TRBJ2-1, with a tentative D call TRBD2 (6 bases). The CDR3 extends over 16 amino acids. Deletions cut 0 bases from V and 9 bases from J, with 18 bases between. Germline V CDR1 and CDR2: SGHTA, FQGNSA. CDR3 coding DNA: TGTGCCAGCAGCTTAGCTGGGGACTGGGGGATTTTTGAGCAGTTCTTC. Translation: CASSLAGDWGIFEQFF.

J is TRBJ1-1 and V is TRBV4-3; TRBD1 matches 7 bases. CDR1 LGHNA and CDR2 YSLEER come from the germline V gene. V gave up 0 bases and J gave up 0 bases; unmatched junction bases: 4. This CDR3 comprises 16 residues. Here the CDR3 reads CASSQDQGEMNTEAFF. CDR3 coding DNA: TGCGCCAGCAGCCAAGACCAGGGGGAGATGAACACTGAAGCTTTCTTT.

This clonotype was seen a handful of times. The CDR3 loop is CASSPRDRRGSYNEQFF. The DNA for the CDR3 is TGTGCCAGCAGCCCCAGGGACAGGAGGGGCTCCTACAATGAGCAGTTCTTC. This chain links TRBV7-2 with TRBJ2-1, with TRBD1 identical over 8 bases. Germline CDR1 SGHTA, CDR2 FQGNSA. V was clipped by 5 bases and J by 0 bases; unmatched bases: 9. The CDR3 spans 17 residues.

The V gene is TRBV5-1, the J gene TRBJ2-7, with 7 positions matching TRBD2. This CDR3 comprises 15 residues. V shed 2 bases, J shed 6 bases, and the junction held 11 bases outside the gene matches. Germline V CDR1 and CDR2: SGHRS, YFSETQ. This CDR3 reads CASSFSGGNYGEQYF. For the CDR3, the DNA is TGCGCCAGCAGCTTCTCGGGGGGTAATTACGGCGAGCAGTACTTC.

The gene calls are TRBV5-5 and TRBJ2-7, with D possibly being TRBD2 (5 bases). This CDR3 has 16 amino acids. Germline CDR1 and CDR2: SGHKS and YYEKEE (reference sequence). V gave up 0 bases and J gave up 3 bases, with 16 bases separating them. CDR3 amino acids: CASSLGPGIGLYEQYF. Written as DNA, the CDR3 is TGTGCCAGCAGCTTGGGGCCGGGAATCGGCCTCTACGAGCAGTACTTC.